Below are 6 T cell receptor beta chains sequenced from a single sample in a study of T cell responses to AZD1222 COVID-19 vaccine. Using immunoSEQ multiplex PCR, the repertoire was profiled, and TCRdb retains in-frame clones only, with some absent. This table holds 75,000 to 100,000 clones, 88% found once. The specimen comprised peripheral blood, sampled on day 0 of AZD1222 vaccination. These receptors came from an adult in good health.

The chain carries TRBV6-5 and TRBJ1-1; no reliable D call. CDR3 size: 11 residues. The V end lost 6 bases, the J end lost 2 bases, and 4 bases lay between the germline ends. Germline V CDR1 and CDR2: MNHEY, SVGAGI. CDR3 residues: CASRLNTEAFF. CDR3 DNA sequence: TGTGCCAGCAGGCTAAACACTGAAGCTTTCTTT.

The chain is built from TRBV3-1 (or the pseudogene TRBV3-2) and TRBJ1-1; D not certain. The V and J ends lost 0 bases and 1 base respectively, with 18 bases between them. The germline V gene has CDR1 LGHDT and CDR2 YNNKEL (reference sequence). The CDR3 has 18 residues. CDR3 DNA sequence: TGTGCCAGCAGCCAAGAAAGCGACTTAGGAGTAGCGAACACTGAAGCTTTCTTT. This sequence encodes CASSQESDLGVANTEAFF.

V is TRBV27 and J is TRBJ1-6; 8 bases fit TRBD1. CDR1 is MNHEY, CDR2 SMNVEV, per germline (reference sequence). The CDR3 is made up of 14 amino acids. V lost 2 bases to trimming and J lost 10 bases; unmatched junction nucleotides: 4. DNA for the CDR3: TGTGCCAGCAGTTTAGCACAGGGGGGGTCACCCCTCCACTTT. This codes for CASSLAQGGSPLHF.

For the CDR3, the DNA is TGTGCCAGCAGTGACTCGCCTAGCGGGACGACAGATACGCAGTATTTT. Residues: CASSDSPSGTTDTQYF. The chain couples TRBV6-4 to TRBJ2-3; TRBD2 aligns across 9 bases. There are 16 residues in the CDR3. Per germline, CDR1 MRHNA and CDR2 SNTAGT. V shed 0 bases and J 3 bases; nucleotides not matched to a gene: 4.

Here the CDR3 DNA reads TGTGCCAGTAGTATGACAAGTGTTTCTGAAGCTTTCTTT. Its translation: CASSMTSVSEAFF. The rearrangement uses TRBV19 and TRBJ1-1; the D is unclear. V shed 3 bases and J shed 6 bases, with 11 bases lying between them. Germline CDR1 is LNHDA and CDR2 is SQIVND (reference sequence). The CDR3 is 13 residues long.

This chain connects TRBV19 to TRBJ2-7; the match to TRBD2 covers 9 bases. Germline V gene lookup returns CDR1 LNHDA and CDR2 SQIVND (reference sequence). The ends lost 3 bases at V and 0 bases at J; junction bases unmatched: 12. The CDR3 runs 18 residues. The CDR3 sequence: CASSIFHPSGDSSYEQYF. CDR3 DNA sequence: TGTGCCAGTAGTATCTTTCACCCTAGCGGGGATAGCTCCTACGAGCAGTACTTC.